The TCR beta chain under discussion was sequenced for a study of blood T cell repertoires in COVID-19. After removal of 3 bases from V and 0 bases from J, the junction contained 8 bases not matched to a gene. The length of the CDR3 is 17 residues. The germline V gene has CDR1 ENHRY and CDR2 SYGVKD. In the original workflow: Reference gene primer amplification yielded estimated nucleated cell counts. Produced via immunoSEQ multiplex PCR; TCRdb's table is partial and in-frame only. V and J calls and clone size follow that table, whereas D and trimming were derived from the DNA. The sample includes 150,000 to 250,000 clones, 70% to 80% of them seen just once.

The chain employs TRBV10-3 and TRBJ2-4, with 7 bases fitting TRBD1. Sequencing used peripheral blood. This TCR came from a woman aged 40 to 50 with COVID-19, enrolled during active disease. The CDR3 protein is CAISDSQGNLAKNIQYF. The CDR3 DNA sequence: TGTGCCATCAGTGATTCACAGGGGAACCTAGCCAAAAACATTCAGTACTTC.